These 19 T cell receptor beta chains originate from one sample sequenced in a study of blood T cell repertoires in COVID-19. TCRdb keeps only in-frame clones here, not all; method: immunoSEQ multiplex PCR. The sample yields around 55,000 clones, 65% to 90% seen once. Sequencing used peripheral blood. The receptor source for this set is a human donor in a cohort sampled during active COVID-19.

The V and J genes are TRBV6-5 and TRBJ2-5, with 9 bases that match TRBD2. This CDR3 is 15 amino acids long. Per germline, CDR1 MNHEY and CDR2 SVGAGI. The junction had 8 bases not matched to a gene; V was cut back by 4 bases and J by 5 bases. The CDR3 DNA is TGTGCCAGCAGTTTGCCGGGGACTAGCATGGAGACCCAGTACTTC. This gives the protein CASSLPGTSMETQYF.

The CDR3 nucleotides read TGCGCCAGCAGCCAAGAGTCCGGGGGAGCCTACGAGCAGTACTTC. Its translation is CASSQESGGAYEQYF. V and J are TRBV4-1 and TRBJ2-7; D is perhaps TRBD2 (6 bases). V lost 0 bases to trimming and J lost 2 bases, with 11 bases between them. From germline, CDR1 is MGHRA and CDR2 YSYEKL. CDR3 size: 15 residues.

This clone was detected once. This sequence joins TRBV7-8 and TRBJ2-7; D is possibly TRBD1 (5 bases). Germline CDR1 is SGHVS and CDR2 is FQNEAQ. The CDR3 totals 14 residues. V lost 1 base and J lost 4, with 11 bases in between. CDR3 bases: TGTGCCAGCAGCTTAGGGTCCAGGGTGTACGAGCAGTACTTC. Protein: CASSLGSRVYEQYF.

The rearrangement uses TRBV7-8 and TRBJ2-5; 11 positions match TRBD2. The CDR3 is 15 amino acids. V was clipped by 5 bases and J by 5 bases; unmatched bases: 7. Germline V gives CDR1 SGHVS, CDR2 FQNEAQ. The CDR3 loop is CASSLTSGSGETQYF. The CDR3 DNA sequence: TGTGCCAGCAGCCTAACTAGCGGGAGTGGGGAGACCCAGTACTTC.

This chain joins TRBV4-2 and TRBJ2-7, with 8 positions matching TRBD2. CDR3 length equals 14 residues. J gave up 0 bases and V 4 bases, and 2 bases lay outside the gene matches. Germline values: CDR1 LGHNA, CDR2 YNFKEQ. CDR3: CASSLREDSYEQYF. DNA of the CDR3: TGTGCCAGCAGCCTGCGGGAGGACTCCTACGAGCAGTACTTC.

CDR3 sequence: CASRGGVVNTEAFF. In nucleotides, the CDR3 is TGTGCCAGCAGGGGAGGGGTTGTGAACACTGAAGCTTTCTTT. The V gene is TRBV28, the J gene TRBJ1-1; TRBD1 is a possible D gene (5 bases). The germline V and J ends were trimmed by 6 bases and 0 bases, with 11 bases remaining between them. The V gene's germline CDR1 is MDHEN and CDR2 SYDVKM. This CDR3 has 14 residues.

The DNA of the CDR3 is TGTGCCAGCAGCCGACTAGCGGGAGTTAACAATGAGCAGTTCTTC. Protein: CASSRLAGVNNEQFF. The chain uses TRBV7-6 and TRBJ2-1; 12 bases line up with TRBD2. V trimming: 5 bases; J trimming: 5 bases; junction bases outside the gene matches: 4. CDR1 and CDR2 from the germline V gene are SGHVS and FNYEAQ. The CDR3 extends over 15 amino acids.

V usage is TRBV28 and J usage is TRBJ2-1; D is perhaps TRBD1 (5 bases). The V end was cut by 1 base, the J end by 3 bases, with 16 bases between. Germline CDR1 is MDHEN and CDR2 is SYDVKM. The CDR3 sequence is 17 residues long. The CDR3 protein is CASSLFQGTTFYNEQFF. The CDR3 DNA reads as TGTGCCAGCAGTTTATTTCAGGGTACAACATTCTACAATGAGCAGTTCTTC.

The gene calls are TRBV7-2 and TRBJ2-1; unclear D gene. The CDR3 is 15 residues long. Between the trimmed V and J ends, which lost 0 bases and 0 bases, there was a span of 6 bases. Germline V gene data show CDR1 as SGHTA and CDR2 as FQGNSA. CDR3 in amino acids: CASSLAMSSYNEQFF. Here the CDR3 DNA reads TGTGCCAGCAGCTTAGCTATGAGCTCCTACAATGAGCAGTTCTTC.

This clone was observed once. CDR3 amino acids: CASSPHPGYNEQFF. The CDR3 DNA reads as TGTGCCAGCAGCCCCCACCCGGGGTACAATGAGCAGTTCTTC. V gene TRBV9 combines with J gene TRBJ2-1; maybe TRBD2 (5 bases). The CDR3 consists of 14 residues. Trimming cost V 4 bases and J 4 bases, with 12 bases left between them. Germline values: CDR1 SGDLS, CDR2 YYNGEE. Combining the CDR3 with reference TRBV9 and TRBJ2-1 gives the whole variable domain DSGVTQTPKHLITATGQRVTLRCSPRSGDLSVYWYQQSLDQGLQFLIQYYNGEERAKGNILERFSAQQFPDLHSELNLSSLELGDSALYFCASSPHPGYNEQFFGPGTRLTVL.

J is TRBJ2-5 and V is TRBV11-3, with TRBD2 identical over 13 bases. V dropped 5 bases and J dropped 5; count of bases not matched to a gene: 8. This CDR3 contains 16 residues. CDR1 SGHNT and CDR2 YENEEA come from the germline V gene. The CDR3 sequence is CASSPSGTSGIETQYF. The CDR3 region has the DNA TGTGCCAGCAGCCCCTCCGGGACTAGCGGGATCGAGACCCAGTACTTC.

This clone has a single count. This chain connects TRBV7-6 to TRBJ2-3; D is uncertain. V was cut by 5 bases and J by 2 bases, with 29 bases left in between. The CDR3 consists of 20 residues. In germline, CDR1 is SGHVS, CDR2 FNYEAQ. The CDR3 bases are TGTGCCAGCAGCCGTAAAACCGCGGTTCAAACAAAGGTCCTCACAGATACGCAGTATTTT. Its translation: CASSRKTAVQTKVLTDTQYF.

This chain joins TRBV10-3 and TRBJ2-1; D gene ambiguous. The CDR3 loop spans 15 amino acids. With 2 bases removed from V and 6 bases from J, the gap between germline ends came to 14 bases. CDR1 and CDR2 from the germline V gene are ENHRY and SYGVKD. The CDR3 sequence: CAISERSSRRNEQFF. The CDR3 DNA is TGTGCCATCAGTGAGAGGTCTAGTCGACGCAATGAGCAGTTCTTC.

This clone was picked up one time. This chain links TRBV28 with TRBJ1-2; D possibly corresponds to TRBD1 (5 bases). Between the trimmed V and J ends, which lost 2 bases and 6 bases, there was a span of 13 bases. Germline loops: CDR1 MDHEN, CDR2 SYDVKM. The CDR3 is made up of 14 amino acids. CDR3: CASSLPAQADGYTF. Here the CDR3 DNA reads TGTGCCAGCAGTTTACCCGCACAGGCTGATGGCTACACCTTC.

V gene TRBV19 combines with J gene TRBJ1-3; D may be TRBD1 (5 bases). The CDR3 is 16 amino acids. Germline V gives CDR1 LNHDA, CDR2 SQIVND (reference sequence). With 3 bases removed from V and 0 bases from J, the gap between germline ends came to 12 bases. This CDR3 is CASSIPQGASGNTIYF. The CDR3 nucleotides read TGTGCCAGTAGTATCCCGCAGGGTGCCTCTGGAAACACCATATATTTT.

This clone was observed once. V usage is TRBV7-9 and J usage is TRBJ2-1; 12 positions agree with TRBD2. The CDR3 has 19 amino acids. J gave up 7 bases and V 4 bases, and 17 bases lay outside the gene matches. The V gene's germline CDR1 is SEHNR and CDR2 FQNEAQ (reference sequence). The CDR3 nucleotides are TGTGCCAGCAGCTCTCAGCCGGGACTAGCGGGCGGAATGGGGAATGAGCAGTTCTTC. Amino acids: CASSSQPGLAGGMGNEQFF.

This clone was counted a few times. The rearrangement joins TRBV4-3 to TRBJ2-6; D might be TRBD2 (6 bases). Germline loops: CDR1 LGHNA, CDR2 YSLEER. Trimming took off 1 base at V and 0 bases at J, with 13 bases between the two ends. The CDR3 spans 18 residues. The CDR3 reads CASSQAGGDVSGANVLTF. In DNA form, the CDR3 reads TGCGCCAGCAGCCAAGCCGGGGGTGACGTCTCTGGGGCCAACGTCCTGACTTTC.

The rearrangement links TRBV15 to TRBJ2-7, with 8 positions matching TRBD1. Per germline, CDR1 LNHNV and CDR2 YYDKDF (reference sequence). The CDR3 length is 15 residues. With 1 base clipped from V and 2 bases from J, the junction kept 4 bases outside the gene matches. The CDR3: CATSRGGTGTYEQYF. DNA for the CDR3: TGTGCCACCAGCAGAGGCGGGACAGGCACCTACGAGCAGTACTTC.

This chain connects TRBV5-1 to TRBJ2-7; 12 bases line up with TRBD1. CDR3 length: 15 residues. The J segment lost 3 bases and the V segment lost 4 bases, leaving 5 bases of the junction unmatched. CDR1 and CDR2 from the germline V gene are SGHRS and YFSETQ. The CDR3 nucleotides read TGCGCCAGCAGCCTGGGACAGGGGGCGAACTACGAGCAGTACTTC. Protein: CASSLGQGANYEQYF.